The next 2 T cell receptor beta chains were all read from a single sample in a study of T-cell memory formation after mild COVID-19. MiXCR, run by TCRdb on the 5' RACE reads, gives a single entry per CDR3 protein. This sample has 300,000 to 350,000 distinct CDR3 sequences; approximately 19% occur once, and the top ten carry roughly 21%. Material for sequencing was PBMCs or a T cell subset sorted from them (not recorded which). Receptor source: a man between 18 and 29 years old who had mild COVID-19 (a few samples of this study predate the infection). Cell type and time point are not known.

V is TRBV6-5 and J is TRBJ2-3, with 9 positions matching TRBD2. This CDR3 is 15 amino acids long. Looked up from germline, CDR1 is MNHEY and CDR2 is SVGAGI. Unmatched junction bases numbered 9, after V lost 7 bases and J lost 4 bases. CDR3 amino acids: CASTWGGGAADTQYF. For the CDR3, the DNA is TGTGCCAGCACCTGGGGCGGGGGGGCAGCAGATACGCAGTATTTT.

This clonotype was found a few times. The chain recombines TRBV29-1 with TRBJ2-1, with TRBD2 identical over 13 bases. CDR1 and CDR2 (germline): SQVTM, ANQGSEA. This CDR3 contains 15 residues. The V segment lost 4 bases and the J segment 4 bases; nucleotides outside the gene matches: 4. The CDR3 region is CSVAAGLAGYNEQFF. The CDR3 DNA reads TGCAGCGTTGCGGCGGGACTAGCGGGATACAATGAGCAGTTCTTC.